Listed here are 10 T cell receptor beta chains from one sample, sequenced in a study of blood T cell repertoires in COVID-19. Sequencing was performed with immunoSEQ multiplex PCR; in TCRdb, only in-frame clones are kept and a portion is missing. The profile covers more than 200,000 clones, with 80% to 90% appearing a single time and under 4.5% taken by the ten largest. What was sequenced was PBMCs or T cells enriched from blood (not recorded which). These receptors came from a woman in her 30s who had been exposed to COVID-19.

This chain uses TRBV5-1 with TRBJ2-3; TRBD1 matches 7 bases. The CDR3 length is 16 residues. Germline V gene lookup returns CDR1 SGHRS and CDR2 YFSETQ. V shed 5 bases, J shed 6 bases, and the junction held 15 bases outside the gene matches. Here the CDR3 reads CASSQNFRARGDTQYF. The CDR3 region has the DNA TGCGCCAGCAGTCAAAACTTCAGGGCCAGGGGGGATACGCAGTATTTT.

This sequence joins TRBV18 and TRBJ1-1; D is unclear. The CDR3 runs 14 residues. The V end was cut by 1 base, the J end by 7 bases, with 13 bases between. The germline gives CDR1 KGHSH, CDR2 LQKENI. CDR3 coding DNA: TGTGCCAGCTCACCACAAACAGAGAATCTTGAAGCTTTCTTT. As protein: CASSPQTENLEAFF.

The chain recombines TRBV6-5 with TRBJ2-7, with TRBD1 identical over 7 bases. CDR1 and CDR2 (germline): MNHEY, SVGAGI. Trimming took 8 bases from V and 1 from J; bases not matched to a gene: 8. The CDR3 length is 14 residues. CDR3 loop: CASGRQGNSYEQYF. CDR3 bases: TGTGCCAGCGGACGACAGGGTAATTCCTACGAGCAGTACTTC.

This rearrangement joins TRBV5-1 to TRBJ2-1; D not resolved. The CDR3 sequence is 13 residues long. Germline CDR1 and CDR2: SGHRS and YFSETQ. Trimming removed 5 bases from V and 5 bases from J, with 11 bases in between. CDR3 sequence (DNA): TGCGCCAGCAGTAGTACCTATAACAATGAGCAGTTCTTC. Amino acid sequence: CASSSTYNNEQFF.

This clone was observed a single time. The chain joins TRBV11-2 to TRBJ2-6; D may be TRBD2 (6 bases). The CDR3 extends over 13 amino acids. V lost 2 bases and J lost 9, with 8 bases in between. In germline, CDR1 is SGHAT, CDR2 FQNNGV. The CDR3 region is CASSLWGGNVLTF. The CDR3 DNA reads TGTGCCAGCAGCTTATGGGGAGGCAACGTCCTGACTTTC.

The chain uses TRBV5-5 and TRBJ1-1; D remains unclear. Germline CDR1 SGHKS, CDR2 YYEKEE (reference sequence). The CDR3 totals 14 residues. Trimming shortened V by 0 bases and J by 7 bases, and 13 bases separated the two germline ends. The chain's CDR3 is CASSLDVGRLEAFF. CDR3 sequence (DNA): TGTGCCAGCAGCTTGGATGTTGGCAGGCTTGAAGCTTTCTTT.

The chain combines TRBV2 with TRBJ2-1; 7 bases fit TRBD2. The germline V gene has CDR1 SNHLY and CDR2 FYNNEI. This CDR3 is 15 amino acids long. Unmatched junction bases numbered 10, after V lost 8 bases and J lost 3 bases. The CDR3 DNA reads TGTGCCAGCGAACGGGGGGACTCTATCTACAATGAGCAGTTCTTC. Translating it yields CASERGDSIYNEQFF.

The chain uses TRBV19 and TRBJ1-2; D remains ambiguous. V was pared by 3 bases and J by 0 bases, with 14 bases between. Per the germline V gene, CDR1 is LNHDA and CDR2 is SQIVND (reference sequence). The CDR3 is 16 residues long. The CDR3 DNA follows: TGTGCCAGTAGTATGGATCCCCGGGTTACTAACTATGGCTACACCTTC. As protein: CASSMDPRVTNYGYTF.

The rearrangement links TRBV28 to TRBJ1-2, with D maybe TRBD1 (6 bases). This CDR3 contains 14 residues. V was pared by 5 bases and J by 8 bases, with 18 bases between. The V gene's germline CDR1 is MDHEN and CDR2 SYDVKM. As DNA, the CDR3 is TGTGCCAGCAGTAAAGAAGCCAGGGGAATCGGCTACACCTTC. Amino acids: CASSKEARGIGYTF.

CDR3: CASTKMWENSPLHF. The CDR3 nucleotides are TGTGCCAGTACTAAAATGTGGGAGAATTCACCCCTCCACTTT. The rearrangement joins TRBV19 to TRBJ1-6; D uncertain. The germline V gene encodes CDR1 LNHDA and CDR2 SQIVND (reference sequence). The CDR3 contains 14 residues. Trimming stripped 7 bases from V and 7 bases from J, with 14 bases between.